Listed below are T cell receptor beta chains from one sample, sequenced in a study of T cells after posttransplantation cyclophosphamide. Libraries were prepared by immunoSEQ multiplex PCR; TCRdb keeps only in-frame clonotypes and omits some of them. Recorded here are fewer than 55,000 clones, none singletons. Sequencing used PBMCs. These receptors originate from a middle-aged man in good health, CMV-negative, and a related stem cell transplant donor. Each CDR3 is given with its conserved first and last residue. The order of the fields is clone size, D gene, J gene, V gene, CDR3 protein, CDR3 DNA. A D gene is named only where the DNA matches it firmly. Not every row has a clone size; where given, it reads once, few, many or a size class.

>few|TRBD2|TRBJ2-1|TRBV25-1
CASSDGGRPYNEQFF
TGTGCCAGCAGTGATGGCGGGAGGCCCTACAATGAGCAGTTCTTC
>NA|TRBD2|TRBJ2-7|TRBV29-1
CSVGTWGGGAYEQYF
TGCAGCGTGGGAACTTGGGGCGGGGGGGCTTACGAGCAGTACTTC
>many|TRBD2|TRBJ2-1|TRBV9
CASSVGYSGRNEQFF
TGTGCCAGCAGCGTAGGTTATAGCGGGAGAAATGAGCAGTTCTTC
>NA|TRBD1|TRBJ2-7|TRBV11-2
CASSLGDSFEQYF
TGTGCCAGCAGCTTAGGGGACAGCTTTGAGCAGTACTTC
>many|TRBD1|TRBJ1-2|TRBV2
CASRQGVNYGYTF
TGTGCCAGCAGGCAGGGGGTAAACTATGGCTACACCTTC
>many|TRBD1|TRBJ2-2|TRBV5-6
CASRPMTGGGTGELFF
TGTGCCAGCAGACCAATGACAGGGGGCGGCACCGGGGAGCTGTTTTTT
>many|NA|TRBJ1-2|TRBV7-2
CASSLALRPLNYGYTF
TGTGCCAGCAGCTTAGCGCTGCGGCCCCTGAACTATGGCTACACCTTC
>many|TRBD2|TRBJ2-5|TRBV19
CASSINSGRETQYF
TGTGCCAGTAGTATAAATAGCGGGAGAGAGACCCAGTACTTC
>many|TRBD1|TRBJ1-5|TRBV4-1
CASSQRKYRDSDQPQHF
TGCGCCAGCAGCCAAAGAAAGTACCGGGACAGCGATCAGCCCCAGCATTTT
>NA|NA|TRBJ1-2|TRBV23-1
CASSQSVGREAYGYTF
TGCGCCAGCAGTCAATCGGTCGGCAGGGAGGCCTATGGCTACACCTTC
>NA|NA|TRBJ1-1|TRBV20-1
CSAIPQGAFF
TGCAGTGCTATTCCACAGGGAGCTTTCTTT